Listed below are T cell receptor beta chains from one sample, sequenced in a study of blood T cell repertoires in COVID-19. Repertoires were generated with immunoSEQ multiplex PCR, while TCRdb's copy carries only in-frame clones and drops some. The table records about 350,000 clones, approximately 89% of them present only once. Sequenced: peripheral blood. The source of these receptors is a woman aged 60 to 75 with COVID-19, enrolled during active disease. Each CDR3 is given with its conserved first and last residue. The order of the fields is clone size, D gene, V gene, CDR3 protein. The D gene is left open where the match is weak. Clone size is given for some rows only: seen once, a few or many times, or a class if the clone is expanded.

- TRBD1 TRBV5-6 CASSSGTGRNQPQHF
- TRBD1 TRBV30 CAGKRQGTYNSPLHF
few - TRBV3-1/TRBV3-2 CASSQDAVGAGQPQHF
- - TRBV3-1/TRBV3-2 CASSQRGQETQYF
- TRBD2 TRBV11-1 CASSLRVAGGDEQFF
- - TRBV9 CASTANSLYGYTF
- TRBD1 TRBV14 CASSPRTGGIYEQYF
- TRBD2 TRBV6-1 CASSAFSGGAPNEQFF
- - TRBV19 CASREQGYSNQPQHF
- - TRBV2 CASSETGTGNTIYF
- TRBD2 TRBV3-1/TRBV3-2 CASSQVGLAGGSSEQYF
- - TRBV15 CATSSERNRAFF
- TRBD1 TRBV5-1 CASSALTGGTFSYEQYF
- - TRBV5-6 CASSLFSGERGNVLTF
- - TRBV19 CASSVRAYNSPLHF
- - TRBV30 CAWGQNRGYEQYF
- - TRBV5-1 CASSLRGADYNEQFF
- - TRBV6-5 CASTKTSAGGGYTF
once - TRBV29-1 CSAGPFLRRQGVFEQYF
- - TRBV18 CASSPTGGGPATNEKLFF